Below, 2 T cell receptor beta chains from the same sample are listed, as sequenced in a study of T cell changes during pregnancy in multiple sclerosis. The assay was immunoSEQ multiplex PCR, and TCRdb's table has in-frame clones only and misses some. The data contain roughly 100,000 clones, roughly 93% of them singletons. Specimen: peripheral blood, collected after pregnancy. The receptors come from a female donor with multiple sclerosis, enrolled in a pregnancy study.

The chain has TRBV25-1 and TRBJ2-2, with D tentatively TRBD1 (5 bases). Trimming shortened V by 5 bases and J by 3 bases, and 10 bases separated the two germline ends. Germline CDR1 reads MGHDK; CDR2 reads SYGVNS. The CDR3 loop spans 14 amino acids. The CDR3 nucleotides read TGTGCCAGCAGTTTCCTAGGGGACACCGGGGAGCTGTTTTTT. Its translation is CASSFLGDTGELFF.

This chain joins TRBV21-1 and TRBJ2-7; the table's D call, TRBD1, was not checked against the DNA. TRBV21-1 represents a pseudogene. The CDR3 length is 19 residues. The CDR3 spells CASSKVRPFPGHLSYEQYF. Written as DNA, the CDR3 is TGTGCCAGCAGCAAAGTTAGACCCTTCCCGGGACACCTCTCCTACGAGCAGTACTTC.